In this sample, the clone carrying this T cell receptor beta chain turned up a few times. Its antigen is as yet unknown. Germline-derived CDR1 and CDR2 are MGHRA and YSYEKL. V was trimmed by 3 bases and J by 4 bases, leaving 11 bases between them. This CDR3 has 14 residues. In TCRdb, the 5' RACE reads were re-called with MiXCR into one record per CDR3 protein. The sample lists about 900,000 distinct CDR3 sequences; approximately 13% were seen once. This record comes from a study of identical twins. General study points: Modeled out-of-frame TCR alpha sharing in monozygotic twins fell below observed levels. Out-of-frame alpha sequences common to twins exhibited a surplus of low generation probability.

The sample was also linked to a second study, of yellow fever vaccine responses in identical twins.

The sequenced sample consisted of PBMCs. This TCR came from a woman between 18 and 29 years old in good health. V usage is TRBV4-1 and J usage is TRBJ2-3, with a possible D match to TRBD2 (6 bases). The CDR3 region has the DNA TGCGCCAGCAGCCAGACCGGGGAGGCAGATACGCAGTATTTT. It encodes CASSQTGEADTQYF.